The 3 T cell receptor beta chains given below trace back to one sample, sequenced in a study of regulatory T cells in long-lasting Graves disease (dated by TCRdb to 2020 to 2023). The sample's time point label, in plain terms: persistent/refractory GD, antithyroid drugs over 5 years with positive TRAb. RNA was extracted from PBMCs in TRIzol for both TCR sequencing and RNA sequencing. The library was prepared using multiplex PCR. The sequencer listed for this sample is Illumina HiSeq 4000. iRepertoire HTBI primers and Arm-PCR amplification of CDR3 regions were used to construct TCR beta libraries. TCRdb applied fastp at Q25 and MiXCR to the public reads, then kept only in-frame beta chains. Under each unique CDR3 protein, matching rows form one entry showing the most common genes and DNA. The sample table shows 700,000 or so distinct CDR3 sequences, and around 30% are seen once. The ten most abundant clones make up under 50% of the sample.

Sequences were derived from peripheral blood mononuclear cells (PBMCs), sampled when the disease was refractory, from a patient treated with antithyroid drugs. Every receptor here comes from a female donor with Graves disease.

This clonotype was seen a few times. V gene TRBV20-1 combines with J gene TRBJ2-5; TRBD2 matches 8 bases. The CDR3 has 14 amino acids. The germline V gene encodes CDR1 DFQATT and CDR2 SNEGSKA (reference sequence). V shed 3 bases, J shed 1 base, and the junction held 4 bases outside the gene matches. The DNA of the CDR3 is TGCAGTGCTAGTGGCGGGGGGCGCCAAGAGACCCAGTACTTC. It is translated as CSASGGGRQETQYF.

The chain links TRBV6-1 to TRBJ1-5; the D is unclear. Germline V gene lookup returns CDR1 MNHNS and CDR2 SASEGT. Trimming left V 3 bases short and J 0 bases short, with 6 bases between. This CDR3 spans 14 amino acids. Here the CDR3 reads CASSEWGSNQPQHF. The CDR3 DNA reads as TGTGCCAGCAGTGAGTGGGGTAGCAATCAGCCCCAGCATTTT.

The chain has TRBV20-1 and TRBJ2-7, with D possibly being TRBD2 (6 bases). The germline V gene has CDR1 DFQATT and CDR2 SNEGSKA (reference sequence). This CDR3 region has 15 residues. The V end was cut by 3 bases, the J end by 10 bases, with 25 bases between. CDR3 residues: CSASSTRDSTPKQYF. The DNA of the CDR3 is TGCAGTGCTAGCTCAACCCGGGACTCCACTCCAAAACAGTACTTC.